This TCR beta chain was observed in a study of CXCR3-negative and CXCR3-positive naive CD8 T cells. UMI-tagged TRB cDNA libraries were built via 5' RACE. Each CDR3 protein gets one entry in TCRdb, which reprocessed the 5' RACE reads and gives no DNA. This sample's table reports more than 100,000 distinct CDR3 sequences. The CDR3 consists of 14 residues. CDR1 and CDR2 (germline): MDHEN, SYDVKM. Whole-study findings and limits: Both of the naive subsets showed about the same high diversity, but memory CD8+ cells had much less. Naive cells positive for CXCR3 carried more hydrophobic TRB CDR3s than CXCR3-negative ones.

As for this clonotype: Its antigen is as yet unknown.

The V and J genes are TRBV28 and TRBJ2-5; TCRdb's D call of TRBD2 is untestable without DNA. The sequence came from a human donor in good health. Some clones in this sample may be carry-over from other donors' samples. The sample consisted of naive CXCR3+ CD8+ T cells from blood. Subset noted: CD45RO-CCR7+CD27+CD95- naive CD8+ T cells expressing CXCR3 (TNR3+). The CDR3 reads CASHMAGPEETQYF.